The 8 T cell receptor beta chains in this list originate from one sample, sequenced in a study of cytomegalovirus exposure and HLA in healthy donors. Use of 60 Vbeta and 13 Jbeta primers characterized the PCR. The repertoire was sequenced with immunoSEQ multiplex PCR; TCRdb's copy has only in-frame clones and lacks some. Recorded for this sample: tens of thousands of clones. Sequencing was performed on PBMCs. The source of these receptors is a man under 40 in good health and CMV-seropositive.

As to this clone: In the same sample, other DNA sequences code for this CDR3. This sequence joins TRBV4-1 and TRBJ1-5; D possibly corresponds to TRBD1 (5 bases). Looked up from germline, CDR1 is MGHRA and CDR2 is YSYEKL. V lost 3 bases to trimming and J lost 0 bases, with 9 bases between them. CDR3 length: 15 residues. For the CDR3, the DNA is TGCGCCAGCAGCCAGGTGGGGGGTAGCAATCAGCCCCAGCATTTT. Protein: CASSQVGGSNQPQHF.

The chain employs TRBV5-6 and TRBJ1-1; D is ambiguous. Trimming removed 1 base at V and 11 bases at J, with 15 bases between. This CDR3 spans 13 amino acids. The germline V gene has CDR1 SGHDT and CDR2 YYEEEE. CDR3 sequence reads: CASSLQNGRDAFF. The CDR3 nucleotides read TGTGCCAGCAGCTTGCAAAACGGGAGAGACGCTTTCTTT.

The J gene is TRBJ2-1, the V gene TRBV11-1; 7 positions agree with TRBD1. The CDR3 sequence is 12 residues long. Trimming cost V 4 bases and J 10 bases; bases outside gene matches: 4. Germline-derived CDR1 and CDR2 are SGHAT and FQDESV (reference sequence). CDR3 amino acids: CASSSDRDEQFF. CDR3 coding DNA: TGTGCCAGCAGCTCCGACAGGGACGAGCAGTTCTTC.

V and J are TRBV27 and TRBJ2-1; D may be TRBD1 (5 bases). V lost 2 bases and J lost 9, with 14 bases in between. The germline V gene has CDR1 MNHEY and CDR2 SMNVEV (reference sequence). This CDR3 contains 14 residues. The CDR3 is CASSLAQGISEQFF. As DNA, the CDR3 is TGTGCCAGCAGTTTAGCGCAGGGTATAAGTGAGCAGTTCTTC.

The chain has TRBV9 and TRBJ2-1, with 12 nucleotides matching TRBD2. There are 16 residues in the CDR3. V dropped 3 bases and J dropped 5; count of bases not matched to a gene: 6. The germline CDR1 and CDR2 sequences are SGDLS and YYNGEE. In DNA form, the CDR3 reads TGTGCCAGCAGCGGACTAGCGGGAGATACTGACAATGAGCAGTTCTTC. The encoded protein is CASSGLAGDTDNEQFF.

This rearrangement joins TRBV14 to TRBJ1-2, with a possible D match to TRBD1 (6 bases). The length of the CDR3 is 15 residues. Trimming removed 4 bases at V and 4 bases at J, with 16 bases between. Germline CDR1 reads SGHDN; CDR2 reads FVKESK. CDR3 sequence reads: CASSRPGAGLYGYTF. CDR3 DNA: TGTGCCAGCAGCCGGCCAGGGGCAGGCCTCTATGGCTACACCTTC.

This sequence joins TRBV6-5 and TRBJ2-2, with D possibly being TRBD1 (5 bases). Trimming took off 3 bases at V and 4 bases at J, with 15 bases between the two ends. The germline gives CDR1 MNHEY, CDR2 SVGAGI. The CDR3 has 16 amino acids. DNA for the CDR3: TGTGCCAGCAGTTATAAGCCCTATGGGGCCACCGGGGAGCTGTTTTTT. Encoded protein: CASSYKPYGATGELFF.

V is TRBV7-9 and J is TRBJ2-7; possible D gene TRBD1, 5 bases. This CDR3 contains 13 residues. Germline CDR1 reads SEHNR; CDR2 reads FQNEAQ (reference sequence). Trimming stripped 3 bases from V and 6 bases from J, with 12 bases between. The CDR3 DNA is TGTGCCAGCAGCTTGGGTTCTCAGGGCGAGCAGTACTTC. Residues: CASSLGSQGEQYF.